The source of this T cell receptor beta chain is a study of T cells in Graves' hyperthyroidism and ophthalmopathy. The CDR3 spans 16 residues. The trim removed 6 bases at V and 6 bases at J, leaving 13 bases unmatched. Germline V gene lookup returns CDR1 MNHNS and CDR2 SASEGT. RNA transcripts provided the source from which TCR beta CDR3 regions were amplified. Carried out on the TCR CDR3, a first-round RT-PCR used the HTBI primer set. TCRdb ran MiXCR on the multiplex PCR reads and lists one entry per CDR3 protein. The sample has about 840,000 distinct CDR3 sequences, 38% seen once. Sequencing used blood. This receptor was obtained from a man between 18 and 35 years old with Graves' hyperthyroidism. This chain joins TRBV6-1 and TRBJ1-1, with 10 nucleotides matching TRBD1. As DNA, the CDR3 is TGTGCCAGCAGCCTGAGACAGGGGGCGAAGTGGGCTGAAGCTTTCTTT. Translating gives CASSLRQGAKWAEAFF.